This TCR beta chain was identified during a study of cytomegalovirus exposure and HLA in healthy donors (dated by TCRdb to about 2017). For the wider study: An earlier analysis of 587 of the donors reported 276 Gb of sequence data and 117 million unique TCR beta sequences obtained from about 200 million T cells. Every discovery cohort repertoire had been produced on one sequencing platform. Donor age, sex, ethnicity and CMV serostatus were compiled alongside the repertoire data. A later analysis re-analyzed previously published TCR beta repertoires from roughly 600 donors and added high-resolution HLA genotyping to study TCR occurrence patterns. Along with the roughly 670-subject first cohort, a separate validation cohort of over a hundred different subjects was used. Using immunosequencing, the study profiled T cell repertoires from 666 subjects and related those repertoires to cytomegalovirus serostatus. Because of strong linkage in the cohort, roughly five DR-DQ haplotypes were treated as single units for association and clustering. A later genetic analysis used genome-wide SNP genotypes for about 65% of the 666 donors, treating that subset as a discovery cohort. In an earlier analysis of around 540 of the donors, high-throughput TCR beta sequencing was used to judge whether each TCR beta V gene segment behaved as functional or pseudogenic. Of the 398 genotyped donors, about 84% fell in the genetic ancestry cluster associated with self-reported Caucasian donors. An early release that covered around 590 HLA-typed donors contained approximately 290 gigabases of sequencing data and about 93 million unique TCR sequences. Rather than drawing on any new phenotypic data, the later analysis identified candidate immune exposures from TCR beta sequences and the way those sequences occurred across donors. HLA typing included class I and class II loci at four-digit resolution. The study aimed to test whether cataloging public T cell receptors could reveal signatures of past pathogen exposure. Typing coverage varied by locus: about 620-630 donors for A, B, C, DRB1 and DQB1; approximately 560 for DQA1; about 600 for DPA1; 400 to 480 for DPB1. Across 300 to 400 genotyped donors of the cohort, an average of 235,054 unique TCR beta nucleotide sequences per donor were sequenced, and around 19% of those sequences were non-productive. The study combined high-throughput TCR immunosequencing, statistical association of individual TCRs with disease status, and machine learning to predict cytomegalovirus infection status. Study-wide findings and limitations: A further reported finding was that TCR beta sequences accurately predicted the HLA-A and HLA-B alleles for most subjects in the first cohort. In an earlier analysis of around 600 of the donors, most TCR beta V segments were observed in productive rearrangements about 87% or about 30% of the time, broadly matching IMGT annotations. A later genetic analysis reported fewer N-insertions in productive TCRs among donors in an Asian-associated ancestry cluster than the roughly 700-donor mean. Specific HLA alleles were associated with roughly 17,000 TCR beta sequences at a false discovery rate of 0.05 in a later analysis. Most CMV-associated TCR beta chains appeared to be HLA-restricted in a later analysis, and the HLA associations seemed to be driven largely by CMV exposure. A later analysis found that HLA-associated TCR beta chains were more clonally expanded and had lower generation probabilities than equally common non-associated chains. The 87-base-pair reads could not distinguish some IMGT-functional V segments, including TRBV6-2 and TRBV6-3, so those segments were excluded. Some 15 rarely observed V segments, including chromosome 9 orphons, were excluded from the earlier analysis of a few hundred of the donors because counts were too low. The only immune exposure information available for the cohort was CMV serostatus. In the study, 150 to 200 TCR beta chains were listed as associated with cytomegalovirus. The classifier was reported to diagnose cytomegalovirus status with high specificity and sensitivity in both the original and validation cohorts. In a later analysis, TCR association rates were found to vary across HLA loci, with the most associated TCRs seen for DRB1 alleles and the fewest for HLA-C alleles. This cohort had only TCR beta chains sequenced, and the lack of alpha or paired-chain data limited which features could be detected. According to the authors, the approach could potentially be generalized to other disease states and immunological phenotypes. A later genetic analysis associated a missense DCLRE1C variant with V-gene and J-gene trimming of TCR beta chains, and an independent cohort replicated the association. Correlated functional status among segregating V segments might be attributable to linkage disequilibrium, but an unknown experimental factor could not be ruled out. The sequencing pipeline was judged likely to have produced a cluster of highly shared sequence variants as a technical artifact. Roughly uniform sequencing depth across donors was assumed in presence/absence analyses, although this assumption may not hold. A later analysis reported that several top co-occurrence clusters appeared linked to parvovirus B19, influenza, CMV and Epstein-Barr virus. In vitro tests confirmed that a few of the cytomegalovirus-associated TCR beta chains recognize cytomegalovirus antigens. Across donors, most TCR sequences were observed very rarely, whereas some public TCRs were present in many individuals. When HLA alleles, especially DR and DQ, strongly co-occurred, TCR associations were difficult to assign to individual alleles. Because HLA typing was missing for some donors at each locus, association tests included only the typed subset.

About this clone itself: Its specific antigen is unknown. There are no base qualities to consult, and no much larger clone falls within one base.

V loses 6 bases at its end and J loses 6 bases; junction bases beyond the gene matches: 8. CDR1 is given as MNHNS and CDR2 as SASEGT, both from the germline V gene. The CDR3 spans 14 residues, from the cysteine through the phenylalanine. CDR3 DNA is the only sequence kept; it has 42 bases, read in frame from the first base. Library generation was performed with the immunoSEQ multiplex PCR assay. For the multiplex PCR, a mixture combining 60 forward primers for TCR Vbeta segments and 13 reverse primers for TCR Jbeta segments was used. The CDR3 region of rearranged TCR beta genes was amplified from genomic DNA with a multiplex PCR assay. Amplified TCR beta libraries were sequenced as 87-base-pair reads on the Illumina HiSeq System. The authors processed their data as follows. Across the roughly 700 repertoires, a later analysis counted 80 million or so unique TCR beta chains, 9 million to 14 million of which were shared by at least two donors. Raw reads were error-corrected and collapsed into unique sequences with a nearest-neighbor algorithm that merged closely related sequences to remove PCR and sequencing errors. Alignment of CDR3 sequences to IMGT reference sequences was used to assign V, D and J gene segments. For a sequence to be retained, a match of at least six nucleotides to both a V gene segment and a J gene segment was required. Rearrangements were called productive when the CDR3 lacked stop codons and stayed in frame with V and J; all others were non-productive. CDR3 was defined according to IMGT convention as the region running from the second conserved V-encoded cysteine to the conserved J-encoded phenylalanine. In an earlier analysis of 500 to 650 of the donors, sequences lacking an unambiguous match to a single V gene segment were excluded. An earlier analysis of a few hundred of the donors called V segments functional above 56.7% productive rearrangements and segregating when the between-donor standard deviation exceeded 5%. To diagnose cytomegalovirus status from the catalog of TCR beta chain sequences, a statistical classification framework was built. V and J gene assignment, in a later analysis, came from comparing TCR nucleotide sequences with IMGT/GENE-DB human TR gene sequences. Using the TCRdist pipeline, a later analysis assigned CDR3 sequences along with most-parsimonious VDJ recombination scenarios. In a later analysis, every TCR beta chain was defined by the combination of its CDR3 amino acid sequence and its V-gene family, and reads without a unique V-gene family were dropped. A later analysis removed 550 to 700 highly shared, low-generation-probability nucleotide sequences to deal with suspected cross-contamination and a sequencing artifact. For each public chain, a later analysis derived a clonal expansion index from normalized ranks of inferred template counts within each repertoire. Generation probabilities in a later analysis came from a VDJ recombination model fitted to out-of-frame rearrangements, and those results were checked against IGoR. In a later analysis, TCR-TCR, TCR-HLA and TCR-CMV co-occurrence was scored with hypergeometric tests, and a repertoire-size bias correction was applied to TCR pairs. False discovery rates were estimated in a later analysis by permuting HLA or CMV assignments 20 times. A later analysis grouped co-occurring TCRs with DBSCAN, adding TCRdist sequence similarity when clustering within HLA-allele-positive subsets. For co-occurrence clustering, repertoires with fewer than 30,000 or more than 120,000 public chains were excluded, along with a handful of repertoires with anomalous nucleotide sharing. What TCRdb holds here is the immuneACCESS table cut down to in-frame rearrangements. Part of the clones is not present; checked against another copy, under half of the missing clones reflect an unresolved V gene, and the others are unexplained. The V and J calls and clone size come from that table; D and trimming were worked out from the DNA. Counted in this sample were 82,000 or so clones; approximately 81% of them appeared once. Approximately 5.7% of the sample belongs to the ten largest clones.

In total, fewer than 750 healthy bone marrow donors made up the cohort. At the time of sampling, all cohort members were nominally healthy, though unrecorded immune exposures were likely present. The donor tested CMV seropositive, placing the donor among the 250 to 300 seropositive members of the cohort. A peripheral blood sample was provided by each donor, and peripheral blood mononuclear cells were used for TCR beta sequencing. Genomic DNA extraction from the blood cell samples was performed with the Qiagen DNeasy Blood Extraction Kit. Sequenced input: PBMCs. The chain is assembled from TRBV6-1 and TRBJ1-1; 9 bases in the junction line up with TRBD1. This clonotype originated in a woman in her 50s in good health and CMV-seropositive. For the CDR3, the sequence is CASRRTGEFAEAFF. The bases are TGTGCCAGCAGGAGGACAGGGGAATTTGCTGAAGCTTTCTTT.